These 18 T cell receptor beta chains were all obtained from the same sample, sequenced in a study of T-cell reconstitution after alpha-beta-depleted transplantation in children. Unique molecular identifiers were incorporated during preparation of the TCRbeta library. TCRdb re-called the PCR reads with MiXCR, one entry per CDR3 protein. The sample has approximately 650,000 distinct CDR3 sequences; around 13% are singletons. The sample was PBMCs, taken before TCRalphabeta/CD19-depleted stem cell transplant. The source of these receptors is a girl under 10 years old with congenital amegakaryocytic thrombocytopenia, due to receive a stem cell transplant.

The J gene is TRBJ2-7, the V gene TRBV4-3; no clear D gene. V lost 0 bases, J lost 3 bases, and 12 bases lay in between. Per germline, CDR1 LGHNA and CDR2 YSLEER. CDR3 length: 15 amino acids. CDR3 nucleotide sequence: TGCGCCAGCAGCCAAGACCTGCCTGGGGACTACGAGCAGTACTTC. It specifies CASSQDLPGDYEQYF.

This clonotype was observed at least ten times. The chain uses TRBV12-3 or TRBV12-4 and TRBJ2-2, with D perhaps TRBD2 (6 bases). The CDR3 runs to 15 residues. Trimming stripped 2 bases from V and 5 bases from J, with 12 bases between. The CDR3 sequence is CASSLQGGRTGELFF. CDR3 coding DNA: TGTGCCAGCAGTTTACAGGGAGGTCGGACCGGGGAGCTGTTTTTT.

This clonotype showed up many times. The chain is built from TRBV20-1 and TRBJ2-7; D ambiguous. Germline V gene sequence: CDR1 DFQATT, CDR2 SNEGSKA (reference sequence). This CDR3 is 16 amino acids long. The V end lost 0 bases, the J end lost 2 bases, and 17 bases lay between the germline ends. The CDR3: CSARDKRVRGAYEQYF. Written as DNA, the CDR3 is TGCAGTGCTAGAGATAAAAGAGTACGCGGAGCCTACGAGCAGTACTTC.

This clonotype was picked up many times. This rearrangement joins TRBV29-1 to TRBJ1-1; no reliable D call. The germline V and J ends were trimmed by 6 bases and 1 base, with 18 bases remaining between them. This CDR3 is 15 amino acids long. Germline lookup yields CDR1 SQVTM and CDR2 ANQGSEA. This CDR3 is CSVAPDSLGNTEAFF. The DNA for the CDR3 is TGCAGCGTGGCCCCCGATTCGTTGGGGAACACTGAAGCTTTCTTT.

The sample holds many counts of this clonotype. The rearrangement links TRBV6-5 to TRBJ2-3; D unclear. This CDR3 is 18 amino acids long. The V end was cut by 3 bases, the J end by 4 bases, with 23 bases between. Germline CDR1 reads MNHEY; CDR2 reads SVGAGI. In DNA form, the CDR3 reads TGTGCCAGCAGTTATGCTCAGTCTTTTATGTTTGGCGCAGATACGCAGTATTTT. Its translation: CASSYAQSFMFGADTQYF.

The table lists this clonotype with many counts. V and J are TRBV7-8 and TRBJ2-3; perhaps TRBD2 as D (5 bases). V was shortened by 5 bases and J by 7 bases, with 22 bases between the two germline ends. This CDR3 has 16 residues. CDR1 is SGHVS and CDR2 is FQNEAQ in the germline V gene. The CDR3 DNA reads TGTGCCAGCAGCGGACTGCGAGGGCGCGTGGTGAATACGCAGTATTTT. Its protein is CASSGLRGRVVNTQYF.

This clonotype was seen at least ten times. The chain employs TRBV5-1 and TRBJ2-7; the match to TRBD2 covers 7 bases. Germline V lookup: CDR1 SGHRS, CDR2 YFSETQ. The CDR3 runs 14 residues. The V gene end was trimmed by 0 bases and the J gene end by 2 bases; junction bases not matched to a gene: 2. As DNA, the CDR3 is TGCGCCAGCAGCTTGGCGGCGGGAGCCTACGAGCAGTACTTC. It specifies CASSLAAGAYEQYF. The whole variable domain, filled in from reference TRBV5-1 and TRBJ2-7, reads KAGVTQTPRYLIKTRGQQVTLSCSPISGHRSVSWYQQTPGQGLQFLFEYFSETQRNKGNFPGRFSGRQFSNSRSEMNVSTLELGDSALYLCASSLAAGAYEQYFGPGTRLTVT.

This clonotype appeared once. The rearrangement uses TRBV10-1 and TRBJ2-1; 13 bases line up with TRBD2. V shed 6 bases and J 7 bases; nucleotides not matched to a gene: 12. CDR1 WNHNN and CDR2 SYGVQD come from the germline V gene (reference sequence). The CDR3 consists of 17 residues. The CDR3 spells CASSPLAGGPMGNEQFF. CDR3 DNA sequence: TGCGCCAGCAGCCCACTAGCGGGAGGGCCTATGGGGAATGAGCAGTTCTTC.

The chain employs TRBV5-1 and TRBJ2-7, with 8 bases that match TRBD2. The CDR3 has 16 amino acids. J was trimmed by 4 bases and V by 6 bases; bases with no gene match: 15. Germline lookup yields CDR1 SGHRS and CDR2 YFSETQ. In DNA form, the CDR3 reads TGCGCCAGCACCCAAGAAAGACCGGGACTAGGATACGAGCAGTACTTC. This codes for CASTQERPGLGYEQYF. Drawing the rest from reference TRBV5-1 and TRBJ2-7, the complete variable domain is KAGVTQTPRYLIKTRGQQVTLSCSPISGHRSVSWYQQTPGQGLQFLFEYFSETQRNKGNFPGRFSGRQFSNSRSEMNVSTLELGDSALYLCASTQERPGLGYEQYFGPGTRLTVT.

The V gene is TRBV30, the J gene TRBJ2-1; no definite D call. This CDR3 comprises 12 residues. V was clipped by 2 bases and J by 10 bases, with 12 bases between them. Germline-derived CDR1 and CDR2 are GTSNPN and SVGIG (reference sequence). CDR3 DNA: TGTGCCTGGAGTTTAGAGAGCGAGGAGCAGTTCTTC. Amino acids: CAWSLESEEQFF.

Ten or more counts support this clonotype. The chain links TRBV6-1 to TRBJ2-1; D ambiguous. Germline V gene lookup returns CDR1 MNHNS and CDR2 SASEGT. This CDR3 region has 15 residues. Deletions cut 7 bases from V and 0 bases from J, with 13 bases between. CDR3 amino acids: CASTKERVSYNEQFF. In nucleotides, the CDR3 is TGTGCCAGCACTAAAGAAAGGGTCTCCTACAATGAGCAGTTCTTC.

Ten or more counts support this clonotype. CDR3 region: CASSLWDSRTYNEQFF. The CDR3 DNA reads TGTGCCAGCAGTTTATGGGACTCCCGCACCTACAATGAGCAGTTCTTC. The gene calls are TRBV28 and TRBJ2-1; D might be TRBD2 (5 bases). Trimming removed 0 bases at V and 2 bases at J, with 11 bases between. Per the germline V gene, CDR1 is MDHEN and CDR2 is SYDVKM. The CDR3 has 16 amino acids. Variable domain in full (rest from reference TRBV28 and TRBJ2-1): DVKVTQSSRYLVKRTGEKVFLECVQDMDHENMFWYRQDPGLGLRLIYFSYDVKMKEKGDIPEGYSVSREKKERFSLILESASTNQTSMYLCASSLWDSRTYNEQFFGPGTRLTVL.

The chain couples TRBV7-9 to TRBJ2-1, with a weak D call TRBD2 (6 bases). The length of the CDR3 is 17 residues. Germline-derived CDR1 and CDR2 are SEHNR and FQNEAQ (reference sequence). V was pared by 5 bases and J by 3 bases, with 20 bases between. CDR3 residues: CASSDSVWTEGYNEQFF. DNA of the CDR3: TGTGCCAGCAGCGACTCCGTTTGGACGGAGGGCTACAATGAGCAGTTCTTC.

The sample holds many counts of this clonotype. The CDR3 region is CSARDPHTSGNIQYF. The CDR3 DNA sequence: TGCAGTGCTAGAGATCCTCATACTAGCGGGAACATTCAGTACTTC. J is TRBJ2-4 and V is TRBV20-1, with 9 bases aligning to TRBD2. This CDR3 is built from 15 residues. J gave up 7 bases and V 0 bases, and 7 bases lay outside the gene matches. Germline V gives CDR1 DFQATT, CDR2 SNEGSKA (reference sequence).

In this sample, this clonotype turned up a few times. The V gene is TRBV5-1, the J gene TRBJ2-3; D call uncertain. Per the germline V gene, CDR1 is SGHRS and CDR2 is YFSETQ. The CDR3 contains 13 residues. Deletions cut 0 bases from V and 5 bases from J, with 7 bases between. CDR3 region: CASSLDLQDTQYF. DNA for the CDR3: TGCGCCAGCAGCTTGGATCTCCAAGATACGCAGTATTTT.

As for this clonotype: A read error may explain this, as a much larger clone is one base away. The V call is TRBV5-1, the J call TRBJ1-2; D gene ambiguous. The germline V gene has CDR1 SGHRS and CDR2 YFSETQ. The CDR3 is made up of 14 amino acids. Trimming shortened V by 2 bases and J by 4 bases, and 12 bases separated the two germline ends. The CDR3 DNA reads as TGCGCCAGCAGCTTTGCAGGCCCGAGCTATGGCTACACCTTC. This encodes CASSFAGPSYGYTF.

This clonotype was observed many times. The V call is TRBV12-3 or TRBV12-4, the J call TRBJ2-7; possible D gene TRBD1, 6 bases. This CDR3 region has 15 residues. Trimming cost V 5 bases and J 5 bases, with 19 bases left between them. This CDR3 is CASSTPPRGFNEQYF. For the CDR3, the DNA is TGTGCCAGCAGTACACCTCCCAGGGGCTTCAACGAGCAGTACTTC.

This clonotype occurred many times. This rearrangement joins TRBV29-1 to TRBJ2-2, with D hard to call. This CDR3 spans 13 amino acids. Germline values: CDR1 SQVTM, CDR2 ANQGSEA. V shed 4 bases and J shed 2 bases, with 8 bases lying between them. The CDR3 sequence is CSVGNLNTGELFF. The CDR3 DNA sequence: TGCAGCGTTGGAAACCTTAACACCGGGGAGCTGTTTTTT.